Presented here are 29 T cell receptor beta chains from one specimen sequenced in a study of cytomegalovirus exposure and HLA in healthy donors. Researchers ran the PCR with 60 Vbeta and 13 Jbeta primers. Data came from immunoSEQ multiplex PCR; TCRdb stores just in-frame clones and leaves some out. Here the sample spans 150,000 or so clones, roughly 80% being singletons. The source material was PBMCs. These receptors were obtained from a female donor in good health and CMV-seronegative.

This clone came up a few times. This chain links TRBV27 with TRBJ2-7; 9 positions match TRBD1. The CDR3 is made up of 14 amino acids. Germline V CDR1 and CDR2: MNHEY, SMNVEV (reference sequence). Trimming at V came to 6 bases and at J to 1 base, leaving 4 bases not matched to a gene. The CDR3 reads CASRLGQGSYEQYF. The CDR3 DNA reads TGTGCCAGCAGGCTAGGACAGGGGTCCTACGAGCAGTACTTC.

V and J are TRBV19 and TRBJ1-4; no clear D. Between the trimmed V and J ends, which lost 5 bases and 0 bases, there was a span of 10 bases. The germline gives CDR1 LNHDA, CDR2 SQIVND (reference sequence). CDR3 length equals 15 residues. In DNA form, the CDR3 reads TGTGCCAGTAGTGGTTTAACGGCAACTAATGAAAAACTGTTTTTT. Translation gives CASSGLTATNEKLFF. The full variable domain, in which reference TRBV19 and TRBJ1-4 provide the parts outside the CDR3, is DGGITQSPKYLFRKEGQNVTLSCEQNLNHDAMYWYRQDPGQGLRLIYYSQIVNDFQKGDIAEGYSVSREKKESFPLTVTSAQKNPTAFYLCASSGLTATNEKLFFGSGTQLSVL.

The rearrangement links TRBV4-2 to TRBJ2-1; 8 bases fit TRBD2. The CDR3 length is 15 residues. Germline CDR1 reads LGHNA; CDR2 reads YNFKEQ. J was trimmed by 7 bases and V by 4 bases; bases with no gene match: 9. The CDR3 here is CASSPAGAQGNEQFF. CDR3 nucleotide sequence: TGTGCCAGCAGCCCAGCGGGGGCCCAAGGTAATGAGCAGTTCTTC.

To note about this clone: One end of the junction varies from germline; a read error may be responsible. V gene TRBV30 combines with J gene TRBJ2-5; 11 positions agree with TRBD2. CDR1 GTSNPN and CDR2 SVGIG come from the germline V gene (reference sequence). This CDR3 has 16 amino acids. For the CDR3, the DNA is TGCGACGCTACTAGCGGGAGCCAGTATCTTCAAGAGACCCAGTACTTC. Its translation is CDATSGSQYLQETQYF.

The rearrangement joins TRBV9 to TRBJ1-4; TRBD1 matches at 11 bases. Germline V CDR1 and CDR2: SGDLS, YYNGEE. The CDR3 is 17 amino acids. V was pared by 3 bases and J by 3 bases, with 7 bases of the junction left unmatched. The CDR3 bases are TGTGCCAGCAGCGGGCCAGGACAGGGGGCGGCTAATGAAAAACTGTTTTTT. It specifies CASSGPGQGAANEKLFF. The full variable domain, completed using reference TRBV9 and TRBJ1-4, is DSGVTQTPKHLITATGQRVTLRCSPRSGDLSVYWYQQSLDQGLQFLIQYYNGEERAKGNILERFSAQQFPDLHSELNLSSLELGDSALYFCASSGPGQGAANEKLFFGSGTQLSVL.

In its sample, this clone was seen once. The chain uses TRBV19 and TRBJ2-3, with 11 bases aligning to TRBD2. The germline CDR1 and CDR2 sequences are LNHDA and SQIVND (reference sequence). The CDR3 contains 19 residues. V trimming: 4 bases; J trimming: 4 bases; junction bases outside the gene matches: 16. The CDR3 sequence: CASSTQSLTSGSHADTQYF. In DNA, the CDR3 is TGTGCCAGTAGTACCCAGTCCCTAACTAGCGGGAGTCACGCAGATACGCAGTATTTT. The whole variable domain, filled in from reference TRBV19 and TRBJ2-3, reads DGGITQSPKYLFRKEGQNVTLSCEQNLNHDAMYWYRQDPGQGLRLIYYSQIVNDFQKGDIAEGYSVSREKKESFPLTVTSAQKNPTAFYLCASSTQSLTSGSHADTQYFGPGTRLTVL.

The CDR3 protein is CASSAGLGGSTDTQYF. The CDR3 coding sequence is TGTGCCAGCAGCGCCGGACTAGGAGGTAGCACAGATACGCAGTATTTT. This chain links TRBV7-2 with TRBJ2-3; 7 positions match TRBD2. The CDR3 sequence is 16 residues long. V lost 5 bases to trimming and J lost 0 bases; unmatched junction nucleotides: 8. Germline lookup yields CDR1 SGHTA and CDR2 FQGNSA.

The count of this clone is one. The chain couples TRBV14 to TRBJ1-1; no clear D gene. The CDR3 totals 13 residues. V was trimmed by 4 bases and J by 5 bases, leaving 11 bases between them. Germline V CDR1 and CDR2: SGHDN, FVKESK. CDR3 sequence reads: CASSLAIFTEAFF. The DNA of the CDR3 is TGTGCCAGCAGCCTGGCCATCTTTACTGAAGCTTTCTTT.

The chain couples TRBV16 to TRBJ2-1; 8 nucleotides agree with TRBD1. Unmatched junction bases numbered 4, after V lost 4 bases and J lost 8 bases. This CDR3 has 13 amino acids. Germline CDR1 and CDR2: KGHSY and FQNENV. The CDR3 nucleotides are TGTGCCAGCAGCCGACAGGGGCGGGATGAGCAGTTCTTC. Its protein is CASSRQGRDEQFF. Together with reference TRBV16 and TRBJ2-1, the CDR3 gives the full variable domain: GEEVAQTPKHLVRGEGQKAKLYCAPIKGHSYVFWYQQVLKNEFKFLISFQNENVFDETGMPKERFSAKCLPNSPCSLEIQATKLEDSAVYFCASSRQGRDEQFFGPGTRLTVL.

V usage is TRBV28 and J usage is TRBJ2-7, with 9 nucleotides matching TRBD1. The ends lost 10 bases at V and 4 bases at J; junction bases unmatched: 11. This CDR3 comprises 14 residues. CDR1 is MDHEN, CDR2 SYDVKM, per germline. The CDR3 sequence: CAISTGTGSYEQYF. The CDR3 region has the DNA TGTGCCATAAGTACCGGGACAGGGTCTTACGAGCAGTACTTC. Drawing the rest from reference TRBV28 and TRBJ2-7, the complete variable domain is DVKVTQSSRYLVKRTGEKVFLECVQDMDHENMFWYRQDPGLGLRLIYFSYDVKMKEKGDIPEGYSVSREKKERFSLILESASTNQTSMYLCAISTGTGSYEQYFGPGTRLTVT.

The J gene is TRBJ1-4, the V gene TRBV28, with TRBD1 matching over 7 bases. After removal of 4 bases from V and 7 bases from J, the junction contained 9 bases not matched to a gene. The CDR3 is 15 residues long. Germline V gene sequence: CDR1 MDHEN, CDR2 SYDVKM. The CDR3 DNA is TGTGCCAGCAGTTCCCCAGGGGGTCGAGGTGAAAAACTGTTTTTT. Its translation: CASSSPGGRGEKLFF.

The chain couples TRBV11-3 to TRBJ2-1, with 11 bases lining up with TRBD2. There are 16 residues in the CDR3. Trimming removed 5 bases from V and 3 bases from J; junction bases left unmatched: 6. Germline CDR1 SGHNT, CDR2 YENEEA. For the CDR3, the DNA is TGTGCCAGCAGCCCGGGCGGGACTAGCGGCTACAATGAGCAGTTCTTC. It encodes CASSPGGTSGYNEQFF.

The CDR3 nucleotides are TGTGCCAGCAGCCCTAGGAAAGCGCTGCGAGAGACCCAGTACTTC. It translates to CASSPRKALRETQYF. The rearrangement joins TRBV13 to TRBJ2-5; D is unresolved. There are 15 residues in the CDR3. The germline CDR1 and CDR2 sequences are PRHDT and FYEKMQ (reference sequence). Trimming took off 5 bases at V and 4 bases at J, with 17 bases between the two ends.

The J gene is TRBJ2-1, the V gene TRBV2; 7 nucleotides match TRBD2. Trimming at V came to 3 bases and at J to 12 bases, leaving 5 bases not matched to a gene. The CDR3 has 12 amino acids. CDR1 SNHLY and CDR2 FYNNEI come from the germline V gene. The CDR3 sequence is CASSDAGERQFF. The CDR3 DNA is TGTGCCAGCAGTGATGCGGGAGAGCGGCAGTTCTTC.

The sample holds a few counts of this clone. V and J are TRBV5-1 and TRBJ2-4; 12 bases line up with TRBD2. This CDR3 is built from 16 residues. V was pared by 0 bases and J by 8 bases, with 6 bases of the junction left unmatched. The germline V gene has CDR1 SGHRS and CDR2 YFSETQ. CDR3: CASSLGMTSGSHIQYF. The DNA of the CDR3 is TGCGCCAGCAGCTTGGGAATGACTAGCGGGAGTCACATTCAGTACTTC.

This chain connects TRBV2 to TRBJ2-3; TRBD1 aligns across 7 bases. The trim removed 8 bases at V and 0 bases at J, leaving 5 bases unmatched. The CDR3 is 14 amino acids. Germline CDR1 reads SNHLY; CDR2 reads FYNNEI. CDR3 region: CASPGTVSTDTQYF. In nucleotides, the CDR3 is TGTGCCAGCCCCGGGACAGTGAGCACAGATACGCAGTATTTT.

The chain is built from TRBV6-4 and TRBJ1-1; TRBD1 agrees at 7 bases. The CDR3 contains 13 residues. The germline V gene encodes CDR1 MRHNA and CDR2 SNTAGT. After removal of 7 bases from V and 8 bases from J, the junction contained 10 bases not matched to a gene. The CDR3 DNA reads as TGTGCCAGCACCCCCACAGGGGTCGCAGAAGCTTTCTTT. It codes for CASTPTGVAEAFF.

V and J are TRBV11-2 and TRBJ2-7; TRBD1 matches at 9 bases. The CDR3 runs 15 residues. Germline CDR1 SGHAT, CDR2 FQNNGV. V trimming: 6 bases; J trimming: 2 bases; junction bases outside the gene matches: 8. The CDR3 spells CASSSTGGYTYEQYF. The CDR3 coding sequence is TGTGCCAGCAGTTCTACAGGGGGCTACACCTACGAGCAGTACTTC.

The chain is built from TRBV28 and TRBJ1-1; the D is unclear. From germline, CDR1 is MDHEN and CDR2 SYDVKM. V dropped 11 bases and J dropped 4 bases, with 14 bases sitting between them. The CDR3 spans 12 residues. CDR3 nucleotides: TGTGCCTGCCGTGGGCCCAGCACTGAAGCTTTCTTT. This codes for CACRGPSTEAFF.

This sequence joins TRBV7-8 and TRBJ1-2; 8 bases agree with TRBD1. Germline CDR1 and CDR2: SGHVS and FQNEAQ. The V segment lost 0 bases and the J segment 6 bases; nucleotides outside the gene matches: 3. The CDR3 has 14 residues. The CDR3 reads CASSLARQGNGYTF. CDR3 nucleotides: TGTGCCAGCAGCTTAGCGAGACAGGGGAATGGCTACACCTTC. The full variable domain, completed using reference TRBV7-8 and TRBJ1-2, is GAGVSQSPRYKVAKRGQDVALRCDPISGHVSLFWYQQALGQGPEFLTYFQNEAQLDKSGLPSDRFFAERPEGSVSTLKIQRTQQEDSAVYLCASSLARQGNGYTFGSGTRLTVV.

The V call is TRBV29-1, the J call TRBJ1-2; unclear D gene. The V gene's germline CDR1 is SQVTM and CDR2 ANQGSEA. The CDR3 extends over 12 amino acids. V lost 4 bases, J lost 4 bases, and 10 bases lay in between. DNA of the CDR3: TGCAGCGTTGTTGAGCGACCCTATGGCTACACCTTC. The encoded protein is CSVVERPYGYTF.

The CDR3 region has the DNA TGTGCCAGCAGTCCCGCTAGCGGGAGGTCCAAAAACATTCAGTACTTC. Its protein is CASSPASGRSKNIQYF. The rearrangement links TRBV6-7 to TRBJ2-4; 11 bases line up with TRBD2. TRBV6-7 belongs to the ORF category, with a function that is uncertain. CDR3 length: 16 residues. V lost 5 bases and J lost 2; bases outside the gene matches: 5.

This chain connects TRBV27 to TRBJ1-2; 8 bases align to TRBD1. Per the germline V gene, CDR1 is MNHEY and CDR2 is SMNVEV (reference sequence). With 1 base clipped from V and 5 bases from J, the junction kept 3 bases outside the gene matches. This CDR3 spans 14 amino acids. CDR3 sequence (DNA): TGTGCCAGCAGTTTATTCGGACAGGGATATGGCTACACCTTC. Residues: CASSLFGQGYGYTF.

Written as DNA, the CDR3 is TGTGCCAGCAGGGGACTAGGCCAAGAGACCCAGTACTTC. Its protein product is CASRGLGQETQYF. V is TRBV27 and J is TRBJ2-5; 8 bases are shared with TRBD2. This CDR3 region has 13 residues. Germline-derived CDR1 and CDR2 are MNHEY and SMNVEV (reference sequence). J lost 1 base, V lost 6 bases, and 1 base had no gene match.

The rearrangement uses TRBV4-2 and TRBJ1-3, with 10 bases lining up with TRBD1. Germline values: CDR1 LGHNA, CDR2 YNFKEQ. The CDR3 loop spans 16 amino acids. V was pared by 4 bases and J by 4 bases, with 7 bases of the junction left unmatched. The CDR3: CASSRDRGQEGNTIYF. The CDR3 region has the DNA TGTGCCAGCAGCCGAGACAGGGGGCAGGAGGGAAACACCATATATTTT.

This chain connects TRBV5-1 to TRBJ1-4; D is possibly TRBD1 (6 bases). The CDR3 spans 14 residues. Trimming shortened V by 0 bases and J by 7 bases, and 10 bases separated the two germline ends. Looked up from germline, CDR1 is SGHRS and CDR2 is YFSETQ. The CDR3 region is CASSLGGGPEKLFF. The CDR3 DNA reads TGCGCCAGCAGCTTGGGAGGGGGTCCTGAAAAACTGTTTTTT. Full variable domain (outside the CDR3, taken from reference TRBV5-1 and TRBJ1-4): KAGVTQTPRYLIKTRGQQVTLSCSPISGHRSVSWYQQTPGQGLQFLFEYFSETQRNKGNFPGRFSGRQFSNSRSEMNVSTLELGDSALYLCASSLGGGPEKLFFGSGTQLSVL.

This clone was seen a few times. The chain joins TRBV27 to TRBJ2-3, with 9 bases that match TRBD1. The V gene's germline CDR1 is MNHEY and CDR2 SMNVEV (reference sequence). V gave up 7 bases and J gave up 2 bases; unmatched junction bases: 10. The CDR3 sequence is 16 residues long. CDR3 loop: CASKKQGARVTDTQYF. CDR3 coding DNA: TGTGCCAGCAAGAAACAGGGGGCGCGGGTCACAGATACGCAGTATTTT.

This chain joins TRBV7-2 and TRBJ2-2, with a tentative D call TRBD2 (5 bases). Trimming removed 0 bases at V and 9 bases at J, with 17 bases between. CDR3 length equals 16 residues. CDR1 is SGHTA and CDR2 is FQGNSA in the germline V gene. The CDR3 nucleotides read TGTGCCAGCAGCTTAGCGAAGCTAGCAGGAGGACGGGAGCTGTTTTTT. Protein product: CASSLAKLAGGRELFF.

In DNA form, the CDR3 reads TGTGCCAGCAGCCCTATTAGCGGGAGGGCCTCGGGGGGGCAGTTCTTC. Translation: CASSPISGRASGGQFF. The rearrangement links TRBV11-2 to TRBJ2-1, with 11 bases that match TRBD2. J gave up 12 bases and V 5 bases, and 15 bases lay outside the gene matches. CDR1 and CDR2 from the germline V gene are SGHAT and FQNNGV. The CDR3 extends over 16 amino acids.